Each of the 24 T cell receptor beta chains below was sequenced from the same sample in a study of T cells in women clearing cervical HPV infection. Only in-frame clones appear in the TCRdb table, and some are missing; sequencing was by immunoSEQ multiplex PCR. The listing records around 30,000 clones. What was sequenced was blood buffy coat. The receptors originated from a woman aged 18 to 75 with a cervical HPV16 infection that either progressed to CIN3+ or cleared (not recorded which).

By frequency, this clone is medium-sized. Sequencing ends 3 residues short of the CDR3 end; the germline J gene provides the rest. The chain carries TRBV5-6 and TRBJ2-2, with 7 bases lining up with TRBD1. V lost 1 base and J lost 4; bases outside the gene matches: 4. The germline CDR1 and CDR2 sequences are SGHDT and YYEEEE. CDR3 length equals 15 residues. The CDR3 DNA, read in part, is TGTGCCAGCAGCTTGAGGGACAGACCCACCGGGGAG. It specifies CASSLRDRPTGE. The full CDR3 reads CASSLRDRPTGELFF.

Incomplete CDR3 DNA: TGTGCCAGCAGCCAAGCAGGGTCACAGACC. Amino acid sequence: CASSQAGSQT. The full CDR3 sequence reads CASSQAGSQTQYF. This sequence joins TRBV14 and TRBJ2-5; a possible D gene is TRBD1 (5 bases). The read halts 3 residues ahead of the CDR3 end, with the missing end drawn from the germline J gene. The CDR3 has 13 residues. V was trimmed by 1 base and J by 6 bases, leaving 9 bases between them. Germline CDR1 reads SGHDN; CDR2 reads FVKESK.

As concerns this clone: At one end, the junction sequence differs from germline, possibly due to a read error. The read comes to an end 3 residues before the CDR3 does, leaving the germline J gene to fill in the end. V usage is TRBV5-6 and J usage is TRBJ2-3; 7 bases line up with TRBD1. The CDR3 is made up of 14 amino acids. In germline, CDR1 is SGHDT, CDR2 YYEEEE. The covered CDR3 bases are TGTGCCAGCAGCTTAGCCGGACAGGCAGAGACG. Translation gives CASSLAGQAET. The whole CDR3 reads CASSLAGQAETQYF.

For this clone: The CDR3 is cut off 3 residues early in the read; its end comes from the germline J gene. The V and J genes are TRBV5-1 and TRBJ2-3, with a tentative D call TRBD2 (6 bases). CDR1 SGHRS and CDR2 YFSETQ come from the germline V gene. CDR3 size: 15 residues. Deletions cut 0 bases from V and 4 bases from J, with 12 bases between. This chain's CDR3 is CASSLGDSQADTQYF. CDR3 bases read: TGCGCCAGCAGCTTGGGGGACTCGCAGGCAGATACG.

As regards this clone: The read gets to within 3 residues of the CDR3 end, and the germline J gene fills in the rest. This chain connects TRBV5-1 to TRBJ2-4; D gene ambiguous. CDR1 and CDR2 (germline): SGHRS, YFSETQ. This CDR3 has 13 residues. The part of the CDR3 DNA that was read is TGCGCCAGCAGCTTGGTAGGGCGAGAGACT. Its protein is CASSLVGRET. In full, the CDR3 is CASSLVGRETQYF.

The sequenced CDR3 bases are TGTGCCAGCAGCCGACTAAACTCCTACAATGAC. It codes for CASSRLNSYND. The CDR3 in its entirety is CASSRLNSYNDYTF. The V gene is TRBV7-8, the J gene TRBJ1-2; D ambiguous. Read data end 3 residues before the CDR3 end; the end is taken from the germline J gene. The germline V gene encodes CDR1 SGHVS and CDR2 FQNEAQ. The CDR3 consists of 14 residues.

For this clone: Coverage ceases 3 residues before the CDR3 finishes, and the germline J gene fills in the end. The V gene is TRBV2, the J gene TRBJ1-6, with 8 bases matching TRBD1. The V gene end was trimmed by 6 bases and the J gene end by 7 bases; junction bases not matched to a gene: 5. Germline CDR1 reads SNHLY; CDR2 reads FYNNEI. CDR3 length: 14 amino acids. The covered CDR3 bases are TGTGCCAGCAGAAGACAGGGGACAAATTCACCC. Translated: CASRRQGTNSP. The entire CDR3 protein reads CASRRQGTNSPLHF. The full variable domain, in which reference TRBV2 and TRBJ1-6 provide the parts outside the CDR3, is EPEVTQTPSHQVTQMGQEVILRCVPISNHLYFYWYRQILGQKVEFLVSFYNNEISEKSEIFDDQFSVERPDGSNFTLKIRSTKLEDSAMYFCASRRQGTNSPLHFGNGTRLTVT.

Details on this clone: The read is 3 residues too short to cover the CDR3 end, so that end is filled in from the germline J gene. This chain joins TRBV29-1 and TRBJ1-1; 9 bases agree with TRBD1. The germline gives CDR1 SQVTM, CDR2 ANQGSEA. The CDR3 totals 14 residues. Unmatched junction bases numbered 8, after V lost 3 bases and J lost 6 bases. The CDR3 DNA, read in part, is TGCAGCGTTGAGCAAACAGGGGGCGCAGCTGAA. Protein sequence: CSVEQTGGAAE. The CDR3 reads in full as CSVEQTGGAAEAFF.

About this clone itself: The junction shows a germline mismatch at one end, possibly a read error. The CDR3 extends 3 residues past the end of the read, so its final part is completed from the germline J gene. Different DNA sequences within this sample yield the same CDR3. The chain recombines TRBV19 with TRBJ1-3; TRBD1 matches 11 bases. The germline V gene has CDR1 LNHDA and CDR2 SQIVND (reference sequence). The CDR3 is 15 amino acids. The DNA read from the CDR3 is TGTGCCAGTAGACTCGGACAGGGGGCTGGAAACACA. Translated: CASRLGQGAGNT. The full CDR3 is CASRLGQGAGNTIYF.

On this clone: The read halts 3 residues ahead of the CDR3 end, with the missing end drawn from the germline J gene. This chain links TRBV14 with TRBJ1-4, with a weak D call TRBD1 (5 bases). The length of the CDR3 is 19 residues. Germline CDR1 reads SGHDN; CDR2 reads FVKESK. Incomplete CDR3 DNA: TGTGCCAGCAGCCAATTTAAGGGGCATATGAGCTCCTATAATTCACCA. The encoded protein is CASSQFKGHMSSYNSP. The whole CDR3 reads CASSQFKGHMSSYNSPLFF. Full variable domain (missing parts from reference TRBV14 and TRBJ1-4): EAGVTQFPSHSVIEKGQTVTLRCDPISGHDNLYWYRRVMGKEIKFLLHFVKESKQDESGMPNNRFLAERTGGTYSTLKVQPAELEDSGVYFCASSQFKGHMSSYNSPLFFGSGTQLSVL.

To note about this clone: The read gets to within 3 residues of the CDR3 end, and the germline J gene fills in the rest. Other DNA variants within this sample encode the same CDR3. The genes are TRBV7-8 and TRBJ1-3, with D unresolved. The CDR3 totals 15 residues. Germline CDR1 SGHVS, CDR2 FQNEAQ. Trimming shortened V by 2 bases and J by 0 bases, and 8 bases separated the two germline ends. The CDR3 DNA, read in part, is TGTGCCAGCAGCTTACAGGTTTACTCTGGAAACACC. It codes for CASSLQVYSGNT. The whole CDR3 sequence reads CASSLQVYSGNTIYF. Combining the CDR3 with reference TRBV7-8 and TRBJ1-3 gives the whole variable domain GAGVSQSPRYKVAKRGQDVALRCDPISGHVSLFWYQQALGQGPEFLTYFQNEAQLDKSGLPSDRFFAERPEGSVSTLKIQRTQQEDSAVYLCASSLQVYSGNTIYFGEGSWLTVV.

Turning to this clone: With the read ending 3 residues before the CDR3 end, the germline J gene is used to fill in that end. V is TRBV2 and J is TRBJ2-5; D might be TRBD2 (7 bases). Trimming removed 5 bases at V and 6 bases at J, with 19 bases between. The V gene's germline CDR1 is SNHLY and CDR2 FYNNEI. The CDR3 is made up of 15 amino acids. The DNA read from the CDR3 is TGTGCCAGCAGTTTGGAGGGGGGGCGCCGACAGACC. It encodes CASSLEGGRRQT. Given in full, the CDR3 is CASSLEGGRRQTQYF.

With regard to this clone: The read is 3 residues too short to cover the CDR3 end, so that end is filled in from the germline J gene. The genes are TRBV19 and TRBJ1-5; D perhaps matches TRBD1 (6 bases). The germline CDR1 and CDR2 sequences are LNHDA and SQIVND (reference sequence). The CDR3 spans 18 residues. V was pared by 7 bases and J by 0 bases, with 22 bases between. CDR3 region: CASTVLGQNYYSNQPQHF. CDR3 DNA (partial): TGTGCCAGTACGGTACTAGGACAGAACTACTATAGCAATCAGCCC.

A note on this clone: The missing CDR3 end, 3 residues past where the read stops, is filled in from the germline J gene. The chain has TRBV20-1 and TRBJ1-2; no reliable D call. Germline V gene sequence: CDR1 DFQATT, CDR2 SNEGSKA (reference sequence). CDR3 length: 11 amino acids. Trimming cost V 3 bases and J 4 bases, with 6 bases left between them. Incomplete CDR3 DNA: TGCAGTGCTAGTAACTTCTATGGC. This codes for CSASNFYG. The entire CDR3 protein reads CSASNFYGYTF.

As for this clone: With the read ending 3 residues before the CDR3 end, the germline J gene is used to fill in that end. The V call is TRBV7-6, the J call TRBJ1-2; D gene unclear. The CDR3 sequence is 13 residues long. Trimming stripped 3 bases from V and 4 bases from J, with 9 bases between. Germline assignment: CDR1 SGHVS and CDR2 FNYEAQ. The CDR3 reads CASSFIQFYGYTF. The CDR3 bases that were read are TGTGCCAGCAGCTTCATACAGTTCTATGGC.

A note on this clone: The CDR3 is cut off 3 residues early in the read; its end comes from the germline J gene. This sequence joins TRBV5-1 and TRBJ2-4; D unclear. This CDR3 has 13 residues. Per the germline V gene, CDR1 is SGHRS and CDR2 is YFSETQ. CDR3 sequence: CASSLGLNYGQYF. CDR3 DNA, as far as it was read: TGCGCCAGCAGCTTGGGGCTGAACTATGGT.

Worth noting for this clone: A read error may account for a junction end that differs from germline. The read ends 3 residues before the CDR3 terminus; that terminus is restored from the germline J gene. The chain recombines TRBV10-3 with TRBJ1-1, with 9 positions matching TRBD1. Germline V gene sequence: CDR1 ENHRY, CDR2 SYGVKD. This CDR3 spans 15 amino acids. This chain's CDR3 is CAISGRTGVKTEAFF. The DNA read from the CDR3 is TGTGCCATCAGTGGCAGGACAGGGGTGAAGACTGAA.

As to this clone: The read ends 3 residues shy of where the CDR3 ends; the end is completed using the germline J gene. The V call is TRBV11-3, the J call TRBJ1-4; D is unclear. V lost 0 bases and J lost 8, with 10 bases in between. This CDR3 contains 14 residues. Germline V CDR1 and CDR2: SGHNT, YENEEA. The part of the CDR3 DNA that was read is TGTGCCAGCAGCTTAGAGGGCATCCACGAAAAA. Amino acid sequence: CASSLEGIHEK. The CDR3 as a whole reads CASSLEGIHEKLFF.

On this clone: The read terminates 3 residues before the CDR3 end, so the remaining end is supplied by the germline J gene. The rearrangement uses TRBV5-1 and TRBJ1-3; D unresolved. V lost 0 bases and J lost 0, with 7 bases in between. This CDR3 comprises 15 residues. CDR1 is SGHRS, CDR2 YFSETQ, per germline. Incomplete CDR3 DNA: TGCGCCAGCAGCTTGGACTTAAGCTCTGGAAACACC. It yields the protein CASSLDLSSGNT. The entire CDR3 protein reads CASSLDLSSGNTIYF. The complete variable domain, with remaining parts taken from reference TRBV5-1 and TRBJ1-3, reads KAGVTQTPRYLIKTRGQQVTLSCSPISGHRSVSWYQQTPGQGLQFLFEYFSETQRNKGNFPGRFSGRQFSNSRSEMNVSTLELGDSALYLCASSLDLSSGNTIYFGEGSWLTVV.

To note about this clone: The CDR3 end is not reached by the read, which stops 3 residues before it; the germline J gene fills it in. The chain has TRBV30 and TRBJ2-3; TRBD1 matches 10 bases. The V gene's germline CDR1 is GTSNPN and CDR2 SVGIG (reference sequence). The CDR3 extends over 15 amino acids. The CDR3 DNA, read in part, is TGTGCCTGCTCCTCCGGGACAGGGGATTGGGAGACG. Residues: CACSSGTGDWET. The complete CDR3 protein is CACSSGTGDWETQYF. The whole variable domain, filled in from reference TRBV30 and TRBJ2-3, reads SQTIHQWPATLVQPVGSPLSLECTVEGTSNPNLYWYRQAAGRGLQLLFYSVGIGQISSEVPQNLSASRPQDRQFILSSKKLLLSDSGFYLCACSSGTGDWETQYFGPGTRLTVL.

Turning to this clone: The CDR3 extends 3 residues past the end of the read, so its final part is completed from the germline J gene. V gene TRBV5-1 combines with J gene TRBJ2-6; the match to TRBD1 covers 9 bases. The CDR3 runs to 15 residues. The V gene's germline CDR1 is SGHRS and CDR2 YFSETQ. Unmatched junction bases numbered 4, after V lost 9 bases and J lost 0 bases. The CDR3 region is CATRTGDSGANVLTF. The part of the CDR3 DNA that was read is TGCGCCACGAGGACAGGGGACTCTGGGGCCAACGTC. The full variable domain, rest sourced from reference TRBV5-1 and TRBJ2-6, is KAGVTQTPRYLIKTRGQQVTLSCSPISGHRSVSWYQQTPGQGLQFLFEYFSETQRNKGNFPGRFSGRQFSNSRSEMNVSTLELGDSALYLCATRTGDSGANVLTFGAGSRLTVL.

On this clone itself: The CDR3 end is not reached by the read, which stops 3 residues before it; the germline J gene fills it in. The chain links TRBV20-1 to TRBJ2-1, with D maybe TRBD1 (6 bases). Germline V gene sequence: CDR1 DFQATT, CDR2 SNEGSKA (reference sequence). The CDR3 runs to 14 residues. Trimming took off 3 bases at V and 2 bases at J, with 11 bases between the two ends. The covered CDR3 bases are TGCAGTGCTAGTTCAGGGGATGCCTACAATGAG. Encoded protein: CSASSGDAYNE. The CDR3 reads in full as CSASSGDAYNEQFF.

As to this clone: At one end, the junction sequence differs from germline, possibly due to a read error. Read coverage stops 3 residues before the CDR3 terminus; the germline J gene supplies the remainder. At the DNA level, this CDR3 is encoded by other sequences in the same sample as well. The chain combines TRBV2 with TRBJ1-3; 9 bases agree with TRBD1. Looked up from germline, CDR1 is SNHLY and CDR2 is FYNNEI. The CDR3 has 14 residues. The DNA read from the CDR3 is TGTGCCAGCGGGACAGGGTCTGCCGGAAACACA. Its translation is CASGTGSAGNT. The full-length CDR3 reads as CASGTGSAGNTIYF.

A remark on this clone: The read falls 3 residues short of the CDR3 end, and the missing part is taken from the germline J gene. The V and J genes are TRBV20-1 and TRBJ1-4; 9 nucleotides match TRBD1. In germline, CDR1 is DFQATT, CDR2 SNEGSKA (reference sequence). This CDR3 contains 14 residues. The V gene end was trimmed by 5 bases and the J gene end by 10 bases; junction bases not matched to a gene: 11. The CDR3 DNA, read in part, is TGCAGTGCTGCAGCCGGGACAGGGTCCGGAAAA. Translating gives CSAAAGTGSGK. The CDR3 as a whole reads CSAAAGTGSGKLFF.